This TCR beta chain was recovered during a study of shared clonotypes between healthy human individuals. Study background: For every donor, three CD4 naive, three CD4 memory, two CD8 naive and one CD8 memory plates were used. Study-level points and caveats: Across a few donors, naive CD4 shared 5% to 5.5%, naive CD8 approximately 3.5%, memory CD4 about 2.5%, memory CD8 0.4% to 0.5%.

With respect to this clone: Antigen: not known.

Both subsets, CD45RA+ naive and CD45RA-negative memory, were split from the CD4+ cells. The table came from immunoSEQ multiplex PCR; TCRdb's copy has only in-frame clones and leaves some out. The sample contains 2.5 million or so clones, roughly nine tenths of which appear only once. This sequence was found in a man in his late teens or twenties in good health. The sequencing input was naive CD4+ T cells sorted from blood. Subset described: CD45RA+ positively selected.

Here the CDR3 DNA reads TGCGCCAGCAACACGGGGAGAGCTAGCACAGATACGCAGTATTTT. Translation gives CASNTGRASTDTQYF. This chain connects TRBV5-1 to TRBJ2-3, with D perhaps matching TRBD2 (5 bases). The CDR3 sequence is 15 residues long. Trimming removed 6 bases at V and 0 bases at J, with 14 bases between. CDR1 is SGHRS and CDR2 is YFSETQ in the germline V gene. The full variable domain, with the rest looked up from reference TRBV5-1 and TRBJ2-3, is KAGVTQTPRYLIKTRGQQVTLSCSPISGHRSVSWYQQTPGQGLQFLFEYFSETQRNKGNFPGRFSGRQFSNSRSEMNVSTLELGDSALYLCASNTGRASTDTQYFGPGTRLTVL.